This TCR beta chain was sequenced in a study of blood T cell repertoires in COVID-19. The overall study: The United States, Italy and Spain supplied acute and convalescent COVID-19 samples. From T cells, B-cell-depleted T cells, or PBMCs came the material, which was cDNA or gDNA.

Assay: immunoSEQ multiplex PCR; the TCRdb copy retains only in-frame clones and omits some. There are approximately 280,000 clones in the sample; nearly 90% occur only once, and about 9.8% lies in the top ten. Concerning this clone itself: The same CDR3 arises from other DNA sequences in this sample as well.

Germline V gives CDR1 LNHDA, CDR2 SQIVND (reference sequence). V dropped 3 bases and J dropped 6; count of bases not matched to a gene: 10. This CDR3 contains 15 residues. This chain uses TRBV19 with TRBJ1-1; TRBD1 aligns across 7 bases. This clonotype was sampled from a young man with active or convalescent COVID-19. Material for sequencing was peripheral blood. CDR3 sequence reads: CASSIVQGVRAEAFF. CDR3 nucleotides: TGTGCCAGTAGTATTGTCCAGGGGGTGAGAGCTGAAGCTTTCTTT.